What follows are 24 T cell receptor beta chains derived from one specimen sequenced in a study of breast tumors, draining lymph nodes, adjacent tissues. Samples came from axillary lymph nodes draining the breast cancer. One entry per CDR3 protein, called by TCRdb with MiXCR from the multiplex PCR reads. Among tens of thousands of distinct CDR3 sequences listed, around 29% were seen once. Sequenced sample: axillary lymph node tissue. These receptors were taken from a female donor with breast cancer. Some clones in this sample may be carry-over from other donors' samples.

CDR3 nucleotides: TGCGCCAGCAGCCAAGAAACAGGGTATGCTGGGGCCAACGTCCTGACTTTC. Its translation is CASSQETGYAGANVLTF. This chain links TRBV4-3 with TRBJ2-6, with D maybe TRBD1 (6 bases). Between the trimmed V and J ends, which lost 0 bases and 2 bases, there was a span of 11 bases. CDR1 is LGHNA and CDR2 is YSLEER in the germline V gene. The CDR3 has 17 amino acids.

This clonotype was observed many times. CDR3 protein: CASSIDRSGELFF. The CDR3 region has the DNA TGTGCCAGTAGTATAGATAGATCCGGGGAGCTGTTTTTT. The rearrangement joins TRBV19 to TRBJ2-2; D unclear. Trimming removed 0 bases from V and 6 bases from J, with 5 bases in between. The germline CDR1 and CDR2 sequences are LNHDA and SQIVND (reference sequence). CDR3 length equals 13 residues.

In its sample, this clonotype was seen a few times. A much more abundant neighbour one base away suggests this may be a read error. In this CDR3 the conserved last residue, phenylalanine or tryptophan, is missing, so a read error is likely. The rearrangement links TRBV6-5 to TRBJ2-7; perhaps TRBD2 as D (5 bases). CDR3 size: 17 residues. CDR1 is MNHEY, CDR2 SVGAGI, per germline. V lost 0 bases and J lost 2, with 17 bases in between. The CDR3 bases are TGTGCCAGCAGTTACTCGACCCTGGGAGCGGAGACCTACGAGCAGTACCTC. This codes for CASSYSTLGAETYEQYL.

This clonotype was counted at least ten times. The chain uses TRBV20-1 and TRBJ1-5; TRBD1 might be the D (5 bases). Trimming cost V 4 bases and J 2 bases, with 15 bases left between them. Per the germline V gene, CDR1 is DFQATT and CDR2 is SNEGSKA (reference sequence). The length of the CDR3 is 15 residues. CDR3: CSAKALGVGNQPQHF. The CDR3 DNA is TGCAGTGCTAAGGCCTTGGGGGTTGGCAATCAGCCCCAGCATTTT.

This clonotype was counted between two and nine times. Being one base from a much bigger clone, this may be a read error. The chain recombines TRBV28 with TRBJ1-5; D may be TRBD1 (5 bases). Trimming shortened V by 8 bases and J by 5 bases, and 13 bases separated the two germline ends. This CDR3 comprises 13 residues. Germline CDR1 reads MDHEN; CDR2 reads SYDVKM. CDR3 region: CASAPRADQPQHF. DNA for the CDR3: TGTGCCAGCGCACCCAGGGCCGATCAGCCCCAGCATTTT.

This clonotype was counted at least ten times. V usage is TRBV19 and J usage is TRBJ1-5; the D gene is possibly TRBD1 (6 bases). From germline, CDR1 is LNHDA and CDR2 SQIVND (reference sequence). The CDR3 extends over 15 amino acids. Trimming took 3 bases from V and 7 from J, leaving 16 bases between them. The CDR3, as DNA: TGTGCCAGTAGTATTGGCCAGGGGAGAGGGCAGCCCCAGCATTTT. Translated: CASSIGQGRGQPQHF.

The chain is built from TRBV5-4 and TRBJ2-1; no reliable D call. There are 16 residues in the CDR3. V was pared by 9 bases and J by 5 bases, with 24 bases between. Germline CDR1 is SGHNT and CDR2 is YYREEE (reference sequence). The CDR3 nucleotides read TGTGCCACTACCCCCGGCCAGCCACCCTCTCACAATGAGCAGTTCTTC. Translated: CATTPGQPPSHNEQFF.

This clonotype was detected many times. The chain uses TRBV2 and TRBJ1-4; 7 bases agree with TRBD1. Germline CDR1 reads SNHLY; CDR2 reads FYNNEI. V gave up 6 bases and J gave up 4 bases; unmatched junction bases: 5. The CDR3 length is 14 residues. In DNA form, the CDR3 reads TGTGCCAGCAGCGACCGACAGGGTAATGAAAAACTGTTTTTT. Protein product: CASSDRQGNEKLFF.

This clonotype has a count of ten or more. The rearrangement uses TRBV5-1 and TRBJ1-5, with 7 positions matching TRBD1. The CDR3 spans 15 residues. With 2 bases clipped from V and 4 bases from J, the junction kept 6 bases outside the gene matches. Looked up from germline, CDR1 is SGHRS and CDR2 is YFSETQ. The chain's CDR3 is CASSLDYRGNQPQHF. For the CDR3, the DNA is TGCGCCAGCAGCTTAGATTACAGGGGTAATCAGCCCCAGCATTTT.

This clonotype came up many times. The gene calls are TRBV2 and TRBJ2-2, with 9 positions matching TRBD2. The CDR3 is made up of 17 amino acids. The V and J ends lost 6 bases and 2 bases, in that order; junction bases with no gene match: 10. The V gene's germline CDR1 is SNHLY and CDR2 FYNNEI. CDR3 residues: CASRRAGGVGNTGELFF. CDR3 nucleotide sequence: TGTGCCAGCAGGAGAGCGGGAGGCGTAGGAAACACCGGGGAGCTGTTTTTT.

This clonotype was seen repeatedly, ten times or more. The chain carries TRBV2 and TRBJ2-7; 16 nucleotides match TRBD2. The CDR3 spans 17 residues. CDR1 is SNHLY, CDR2 FYNNEI, per germline. V gave up 6 bases and J gave up 0 bases; unmatched junction bases: 5. In DNA form, the CDR3 reads TGTGCCAGCAGGCAAGGGACTAGCGGGAGGGGCTCCTACGAGCAGTACTTC. Protein: CASRQGTSGRGSYEQYF.

This clonotype was recorded at least ten times. V usage is TRBV27 and J usage is TRBJ2-2, with 7 bases lining up with TRBD2. The trim removed 4 bases at V and 4 bases at J, leaving 6 bases unmatched. The CDR3 sequence is 15 residues long. Germline assignment: CDR1 MNHEY and CDR2 SMNVEV (reference sequence). The CDR3 is CASSSSGPGTGELFF. CDR3 DNA: TGTGCCAGCAGTTCTAGCGGCCCTGGCACCGGGGAGCTGTTTTTT.

Remarks on this clonotype: It may be a read error: a sequence one base away is much more abundant. This chain links TRBV12-3 or TRBV12-4 with TRBJ2-2; D is unclear. V lost 3 bases, J lost 5 bases, and 7 bases lay in between. The CDR3 is 13 residues long. Here the CDR3 DNA reads TGTGCCAGCAGTTTCGGACGAACCGGGGAGCTGTTTTTT. It encodes CASSFGRTGELFF.

This clonotype was seen many times. The CDR3 is CASSPTSGRLSNEQFF. DNA for the CDR3: TGTGCCAGCAGTCCTACCTCGGGACGCTTATCCAATGAGCAGTTCTTC. The V call is TRBV3-1, the J call TRBJ2-1; D assignment may be TRBD1 or TRBD2 (5 bases each). The V end lost 6 bases, the J end lost 6 bases, and 21 bases lay between the germline ends. From germline, CDR1 is LGHDT and CDR2 YNNKEL (reference sequence). The CDR3 has 16 residues.

The table lists this clonotype with many counts. The gene calls are TRBV6-5 and TRBJ1-2; 10 positions match TRBD1. The CDR3 covers 14 residues. V trimming: 5 bases; J trimming: 1 base; junction bases outside the gene matches: 1. CDR1 and CDR2 (germline): MNHEY, SVGAGI. The CDR3 sequence is CASSRDRGNYGYTF. The CDR3, as DNA: TGTGCCAGCAGTCGGGACAGGGGTAACTATGGCTACACCTTC.

Regarding this clonotype: A much larger clone lies one base from this, so it may be a read error. It is likely a read error, because the conserved phenylalanine at the end of the CDR3 is missing. No DNA is shown, since the ends of the CDR3 on it are uncertain; the CDR3 is the one TCRdb lists. The chain couples TRBV9 to TRBJ2-5; TRBD1 was called by the table and not checked on the DNA. Germline V gives CDR1 SGDLS, CDR2 YYNGEE. The CDR3 extends over 14 residues, inclusive of both ends. The CDR3 region is CASSTAAQGETQSS.

A word on this clonotype: One junction end does not reproduce the germline sequence, and a read error may be involved. This sequence joins TRBV20-1 and TRBJ2-7; D uncertain. The CDR3 runs to 13 residues. In germline, CDR1 is DFQATT, CDR2 SNEGSKA (reference sequence). The CDR3, as DNA: TGCGGTGCCCTAGGCCGGGTTCTGGGTGACCAGTACTTC. Protein: CGALGRVLGDQYF.

The count of this clonotype is one. The junction departs from the called germline gene at one end, perhaps through a read error. The chain links TRBV2 to TRBJ2-1; tentative D call: TRBD1 (6 bases). Germline V gene data show CDR1 as SNHLY and CDR2 as FYNNEI. The CDR3 sequence is 13 residues long. Here the CDR3 reads CTSTGHNYDEQFF. CDR3 sequence (DNA): TGTACCAGCACGGGACACAATTACGATGAGCAGTTCTTC.

There are many counts of this clonotype. The gene calls are TRBV4-2 and TRBJ2-3, with 9 nucleotides matching TRBD2. In germline, CDR1 is LGHNA, CDR2 YNFKEQ. Trimming took 0 bases from V and 5 from J; bases not matched to a gene: 9. The CDR3 runs 17 residues. CDR3 DNA sequence: TGTGCCAGCAGCCAAGAGGCAGTTGCAGCGGGGGGAGATACGCAGTATTTT. Translation: CASSQEAVAAGGDTQYF.

In this sample, this clonotype turned up many times. A read error is possible here, since a much larger clone lies one base away. The V and J genes are TRBV12-3 or TRBV12-4 and TRBJ1-2; 7 nucleotides match TRBD1. The CDR3 has 14 residues. The V segment lost 3 bases and the J segment 3 bases; nucleotides outside the gene matches: 4. The CDR3 region is CASSFAGTDYGYTF. The CDR3 coding sequence is TGTGCCAGCAGTTTCGCCGGGACAGACTATGGCTACACCTTC.

This clonotype was detected many times. The chain couples TRBV2 to TRBJ1-6, with 7 bases fitting TRBD1. Germline V gene sequence: CDR1 SNHLY, CDR2 FYNNEI. The CDR3 contains 13 residues. The trim removed 6 bases at V and 7 bases at J, leaving 3 bases unmatched. The CDR3 reads CASSTRGNSPLHF. The CDR3 DNA sequence: TGTGCCAGCAGCACCAGGGGGAATTCACCCCTCCACTTT.

On this clonotype itself: The junction differs from germline at one of its ends, possibly a read error. The chain uses TRBV14 and TRBJ2-7; D remains ambiguous. Germline V gene data show CDR1 as SGHDN and CDR2 as FVKESK. This CDR3 is built from 15 residues. The CDR3 bases are TGCGCCAGCAGCCAAGATGCGAGACGTTCTGGGGAGCAGTACTTC. It specifies CASSQDARRSGEQYF.

The table lists this clonotype with many counts. The chain has TRBV5-1 and TRBJ2-7; D perhaps matches TRBD2 (6 bases). This CDR3 spans 14 amino acids. Germline values: CDR1 SGHRS, CDR2 YFSETQ. Between the trimmed V and J ends, which lost 5 bases and 0 bases, there was a span of 12 bases. For the CDR3, the DNA is TGCGCCAGCAGTTCCGGGAGTCACTCCTACGAGCAGTACTTC. This codes for CASSSGSHSYEQYF.

This clonotype has a count of ten or more. The chain joins TRBV6-2 or TRBV6-3 to TRBJ2-7; the D gene is possibly TRBD2 (6 bases). Germline loops: CDR1 MNHEY, CDR2 SVGEGT. V was trimmed by 2 bases and J by 5 bases, leaving 10 bases between them. The CDR3 is 13 residues long. CDR3 in DNA: TGTGCCAGCAGTTACGGGGGGTTCGACGAGCAGTACTTC. Translated: CASSYGGFDEQYF.